A single sample gave rise to the 15 T cell receptor beta chains below, sequenced in a study of graft-versus-host responses after intestinal transplantation. Method: immunoSEQ multiplex PCR; TCRdb's copy keeps in-frame clones and lacks some. The sample shows 70,000 to 95,000 clones, 90% of them seen only once. These TCRs' antigens remain unknown. The sample consisted of unstimulated CD4+ T cells sorted from spleen or lymph node cells, taken before intestinal transplant. These receptor sequences come from a human donor who received an intestinal transplant.

This chain joins TRBV7-9 and TRBJ2-6; tentatively, D is TRBD1 (5 bases). In germline, CDR1 is SEHNR, CDR2 FQNEAQ (reference sequence). Trimming stripped 11 bases from V and 0 bases from J, with 17 bases between. The length of the CDR3 is 16 residues. The CDR3 nucleotides are TGTGCCGACAGCAGTCAGCTAAACTCTGGGGCCAACGTCCTGACTTTC. It is translated as CADSSQLNSGANVLTF.

V usage is TRBV6-6 and J usage is TRBJ2-3, with 7 nucleotides matching TRBD1. The germline gives CDR1 MNHNY, CDR2 SVGAGI (reference sequence). The CDR3 contains 16 residues. After removal of 7 bases from V and 1 base from J, the junction contained 11 bases not matched to a gene. The CDR3 region is CASTDHRTGGTDTQYF. Here the CDR3 DNA reads TGTGCCAGCACCGACCATAGGACAGGCGGCACAGATACGCAGTATTTT.

The chain carries TRBV6-5 and TRBJ2-7; D is possibly TRBD1 (6 bases). Germline V lookup: CDR1 MNHEY, CDR2 SVGAGI. The CDR3 has 14 amino acids. Trimming pared 6 bases from V and 4 bases from J, leaving 16 bases between. DNA for the CDR3: TGTGCCAGCAGGGACGTAGGGGGTCGGTACGAGCAGTACTTC. Translating it yields CASRDVGGRYEQYF.

Only one count was recorded for this clone. This sequence joins TRBV6-6 and TRBJ2-2; TRBD2 matches at 11 bases. V lost 6 bases and J lost 6; bases outside the gene matches: 9. Germline values: CDR1 MNHNY, CDR2 SVGAGI (reference sequence). The CDR3 contains 16 residues. CDR3 in DNA: TGTGCCAGCAGAAAAATAGCGGGGGGGCCGGCCGGGGAGCTGTTTTTT. This codes for CASRKIAGGPAGELFF.

The chain joins TRBV2 to TRBJ1-2, with a weak D call TRBD1 (5 bases). V was trimmed by 3 bases and J by 8 bases, leaving 13 bases between them. The CDR3 is 13 residues long. The germline V gene has CDR1 SNHLY and CDR2 FYNNEI. This chain's CDR3 is CASSDRAPLGYTF. CDR3 DNA sequence: TGTGCCAGCAGTGACAGGGCCCCTTTAGGCTACACCTTC.

In its sample, this clone was seen once. The J gene is TRBJ1-5, the V gene TRBV7-8; D remains ambiguous. Germline V gene sequence: CDR1 SGHVS, CDR2 FQNEAQ. Trimming pared 5 bases from V and 3 bases from J, leaving 14 bases between. The CDR3 consists of 15 residues. The CDR3 DNA reads as TGTGCCAGCAGCCCCGGGGAGAGCTCCAATCAGCCCCAGCATTTT. It encodes CASSPGESSNQPQHF.

The V call is TRBV10-3, the J call TRBJ2-1, with D possibly TRBD2 on 6 matching bases. The CDR3 is 15 residues long. Germline V gives CDR1 ENHRY, CDR2 SYGVKD. V was pared by 2 bases and J by 4 bases, with 12 bases between. The CDR3 sequence: CAISEGLRGYNEQFF. DNA of the CDR3: TGTGCCATCAGTGAGGGACTAAGGGGTTACAATGAGCAGTTCTTC.

V gene TRBV16 combines with J gene TRBJ1-5, with a weak D call TRBD1 (5 bases). V shed 1 base and J shed 4 bases, with 8 bases lying between them. The germline V gene encodes CDR1 KGHSY and CDR2 FQNENV. This CDR3 has 14 amino acids. CDR3 in amino acids: CASSQWGLNQPQHF. CDR3 nucleotides: TGTGCCAGCAGCCAATGGGGCCTGAATCAGCCCCAGCATTTT.

This chain connects TRBV6-5 to TRBJ1-1, with 9 bases aligning to TRBD1. CDR3 size: 15 residues. The V gene's germline CDR1 is MNHEY and CDR2 SVGAGI. After removal of 6 bases from V and 1 base from J, the junction contained 6 bases not matched to a gene. CDR3 nucleotide sequence: TGTGCCAGCAGCTACAGGGGGCGGAAGAACACTGAAGCTTTCTTT. Amino acids: CASSYRGRKNTEAFF.

The chain uses TRBV4-1 and TRBJ1-6; TRBD1 matches 9 bases. This CDR3 spans 18 amino acids. CDR1 and CDR2 from the germline V gene are MGHRA and YSYEKL. Trimming took 4 bases from V and 7 from J; bases not matched to a gene: 14. CDR3 loop: CASSRQPGQGGQNSPLHF. In DNA, the CDR3 is TGCGCCAGCAGCCGACAACCGGGACAGGGAGGGCAAAATTCACCCCTCCACTTT.

V gene TRBV5-4 combines with J gene TRBJ2-3, with 7 positions matching TRBD2. CDR1 is SGHNT, CDR2 YYREEE, per germline (reference sequence). Trimming cost V 5 bases and J 0 bases; bases outside gene matches: 9. CDR3 length: 16 amino acids. The CDR3 sequence is CASRAPGTTSTDTQYF. CDR3 coding DNA: TGTGCCAGCAGGGCCCCCGGGACTACAAGCACAGATACGCAGTATTTT.

This chain joins TRBV21-1 and TRBJ1-2; the table gives TRBD1 as D, unverified against the DNA. TRBV21-1 is deemed a pseudogene. The CDR3 consists of 13 residues. Here the CDR3 reads CASSPGTGVGYTF. CDR3 coding DNA: TGTGCCAGCAGCCCCGGGACAGGGGTGGGCTACACCTTC.

V and J are TRBV6-1 and TRBJ2-7, with 8 bases lining up with TRBD2. This CDR3 has 15 amino acids. Germline CDR1 and CDR2: MNHNS and SASEGT. Trimming removed 7 bases from V and 4 bases from J; junction bases left unmatched: 12. DNA of the CDR3: TGTGCCAGCAACATAGGGGGACTAGACCCATACGAGCAGTACTTC. Translated, it gives CASNIGGLDPYEQYF.

The chain is built from TRBV5-5 and TRBJ1-6; possibly TRBD1 for D (5 bases). V lost 0 bases and J 5 bases, leaving 12 bases between the germline ends. This CDR3 spans 16 amino acids. Germline loops: CDR1 SGHKS, CDR2 YYEKEE (reference sequence). The CDR3 bases are TGTGCCAGCAGCTTGGAGGGGTTTGGGAATAATTCACCCCTCCACTTT. Amino acids: CASSLEGFGNNSPLHF.

The chain employs TRBV5-1 and TRBJ2-1, with 8 bases lining up with TRBD2. This CDR3 comprises 16 residues. V lost 2 bases, J lost 6 bases, and 10 bases stayed unmatched. CDR1 SGHRS and CDR2 YFSETQ come from the germline V gene. The chain's CDR3 is CASSLTGGPLGNEQFF. Here the CDR3 DNA reads TGCGCCAGCAGCTTAACGGGGGGGCCTCTTGGCAATGAGCAGTTCTTC.